The clone carrying this T cell receptor beta chain was detected only a few times. Its antigen is currently unknown. The sample is drawn from a study of human T cells and chemical hapten exposure. Overall study context: How much TCR each sample yielded varied, mostly because pooled library volumes differed slightly.

Study-level findings and limits: Expanded TCRs clustered into significantly more large CDR3 similarity groups than controls, the analysis revealed.

The time point here: patch test 2, 6 weeks after DPC sensitization. This sample's treatment: therapeutic diphenylcyclopropenone sensitization with weekly scalp DPC. Researchers extracted total RNA from unfractionated whole blood. It was the library that attached unique molecular identifiers to individual cDNA molecules. TCRdb re-analysed the RACE reads in MiXCR, keeping a single row per CDR3 protein. The sample lists about 54,000 distinct CDR3 sequences, around 9.5% occurring once. This CDR3 is 19 amino acids long. V dropped 7 bases and J dropped 0; count of bases not matched to a gene: 18. CDR1 and CDR2 (germline): SGHTS, YDEGEE.

The sequence was collected from a woman between 50 and 59 years old with alopecia areata. Some clones in this sample may be carry-over from other donors' samples. Sample: whole blood, taken in connection with sensitization to the hapten diphenylcyclopropenone (DPC). The chain has TRBV5-8 and TRBJ1-1, with 10 bases lining up with TRBD1. The CDR3 DNA follows: TGTGCCAGCCCCCGACAGGGGGCGAGGTTCGCGGACCTGAACACTGAAGCTTTCTTT. Translating gives CASPRQGARFADLNTEAFF. Combining the CDR3 with reference TRBV5-8 and TRBJ1-1 gives the whole variable domain EAGVTQSPTHLIKTRGQQATLRCSPISGHTSVYWYQQALGLGLQFLLWYDEGEERNRGNFPPRFSGRQFPNYSSELNVNALELEDSALYLCASPRQGARFADLNTEAFFGQGTRLTVV.